These 26 T cell receptor beta chains were all obtained from the same sample, sequenced in a study of identical twins. One entry per CDR3 protein results from TCRdb running MiXCR on the 5' RACE reads. Among approximately 250,000 distinct CDR3 sequences listed, 6.5% were seen once. This same sample was also part of a study on T cells expressing NK-cell markers.

The sequenced sample was CD8+ T cells sorted from blood. These receptors were collected from a woman in her late teens or twenties in good health.

This clonotype was counted at least ten times. This rearrangement joins TRBV7-9 to TRBJ1-2; D remains unclear. V dropped 5 bases and J dropped 8 bases, with 15 bases sitting between them. Looked up from germline, CDR1 is SEHNR and CDR2 is FQNEAQ (reference sequence). The CDR3 loop spans 13 amino acids. The CDR3 DNA is TGTGCCAGCAGCCCGAGCGCCCAGTCAGGCTACACCTTC. This encodes CASSPSAQSGYTF.

A few counts support this clonotype. This rearrangement joins TRBV12-3 or TRBV12-4 to TRBJ2-1, with D uncertain. The CDR3 sequence is 12 residues long. V gave up 7 bases and J gave up 5 bases, with 9 bases separating them. The CDR3 protein is CASTGPNNEQFF. CDR3 bases: TGTGCCAGCACCGGACCCAACAATGAGCAGTTCTTC.

This clonotype occurred many times. J is TRBJ2-1 and V is TRBV29-1; TRBD2 matches 8 bases. Germline V lookup: CDR1 SQVTM, CDR2 ANQGSEA. The J segment lost 2 bases and the V segment lost 4 bases, leaving 10 bases of the junction unmatched. This CDR3 is 16 amino acids long. The CDR3 here is CSVVGFRLATYNEQFF. DNA for the CDR3: TGCAGCGTTGTAGGGTTTAGACTAGCGACCTACAATGAGCAGTTCTTC.

The V and J genes are TRBV27 and TRBJ2-1; D ambiguous. This CDR3 is built from 11 residues. Trimming took off 10 bases at V and 9 bases at J, with 13 bases between the two ends. CDR1 and CDR2 (germline): MNHEY, SMNVEV (reference sequence). The CDR3 loop reads CATGPSGEQFF. CDR3 DNA sequence: TGTGCCACCGGACCTTCGGGTGAGCAGTTCTTC.

Written as DNA, the CDR3 is TGTGCCAGCAGCTTCGTTAGGGACGAGCAGTACTTC. It encodes CASSFVRDEQYF. The chain is built from TRBV11-2 and TRBJ2-7; D not resolved. In germline, CDR1 is SGHAT, CDR2 FQNNGV. The CDR3 is 12 residues long. Trimming removed 3 bases at V and 5 bases at J, with 8 bases between.

This clonotype was observed at least ten times. This rearrangement joins TRBV11-2 to TRBJ2-1; D call uncertain. Germline lookup yields CDR1 SGHAT and CDR2 FQNNGV. The length of the CDR3 is 15 residues. Trimming removed 1 base at V and 3 bases at J, with 10 bases between. In nucleotides, the CDR3 is TGTGCCAGCAGCTTAGGGGTGGGTTACTACAATGAGCAGTTCTTC. Protein sequence: CASSLGVGYYNEQFF. The variable domain in full, with the rest retrieved from reference TRBV11-2 and TRBJ2-1, is EAGVAQSPRYKIIEKRQSVAFWCNPISGHATLYWYQQILGQGPKLLIQFQNNGVVDDSQLPKDRFSAERLKGVDSTLKIQPAKLEDSAVYLCASSLGVGYYNEQFFGPGTRLTVL.

As for this clonotype: This sequence may be a read error, since a much larger clone differs from it by one base. The chain employs TRBV12-3 or TRBV12-4 and TRBJ1-2; no firm D call. The CDR3 extends over 15 amino acids. V lost 6 bases and J 2 bases, leaving 16 bases between the germline ends. CDR3 in DNA: TGTGCCAGCAGCCTTAGTGAGGCAGAGAACTATGGCTACACCTTC. It translates to CASSLSEAENYGYTF.

The table lists this clonotype with a count of one. CDR3 region: CATCNSGSYEQYF. The CDR3, as DNA: TGCGCCACCTGCAACTCGGGGTCCTACGAGCAGTACTTC. V gene TRBV10-2 combines with J gene TRBJ2-7; possibly TRBD2 for D (5 bases). The CDR3 length is 13 residues. From germline, CDR1 is WSHSY and CDR2 SAAADI. V dropped 10 bases and J dropped 1 base, with 14 bases sitting between them.

The gene calls are TRBV11-2 and TRBJ2-3; D call uncertain. CDR1 is SGHAT, CDR2 FQNNGV, per germline. This CDR3 has 17 residues. V was trimmed by 2 bases and J by 0 bases, leaving 15 bases between them. The CDR3 is CASSLMKALASTDTQYF. Here the CDR3 DNA reads TGTGCCAGCAGCTTAATGAAAGCACTGGCAAGCACAGATACGCAGTATTTT.

V and J are TRBV6-1 and TRBJ1-2, with 7 bases fitting TRBD1. Germline lookup yields CDR1 MNHNS and CDR2 SASEGT. CDR3 length: 14 residues. The V and J ends lost 6 bases and 6 bases, in that order; junction bases with no gene match: 10. The DNA for the CDR3 is TGTGCCAGCAGAGACAGGGATCGGATCGATGGCTACACCTTC. Its translation: CASRDRDRIDGYTF.

This clonotype was counted only a few times. This sequence joins TRBV15 and TRBJ1-1; no clear D gene. V was trimmed by 0 bases and J by 6 bases, leaving 8 bases between them. From germline, CDR1 is LNHNV and CDR2 YYDKDF (reference sequence). This CDR3 has 13 residues. CDR3 loop: CATSRDLPAEAFF. CDR3 coding DNA: TGTGCCACCAGCAGAGATTTACCGGCTGAAGCTTTCTTT. Combining the CDR3 with reference TRBV15 and TRBJ1-1 gives the whole variable domain DAMVIQNPRYQVTQFGKPVTLSCSQTLNHNVMYWYQQKSSQAPKLLFHYYDKDFNNEADTPDNFQSRRPNTSFCFLDIRSPGLGDTAMYLCATSRDLPAEAFFGQGTRLTVV.

The V gene is TRBV6-1, the J gene TRBJ2-3; D is perhaps TRBD2 (6 bases). The germline V gene encodes CDR1 MNHNS and CDR2 SASEGT. V dropped 6 bases and J dropped 2 bases, with 15 bases sitting between them. This CDR3 has 15 amino acids. The CDR3 DNA reads as TGTGCCAGCAGCCCCTCGGGAGAGGACACAGATACGCAGTATTTT. Translation: CASSPSGEDTDTQYF.

A single count supports this clonotype. Compared with germline, one end of the junction differs, possibly owing to a read error. The chain recombines TRBV12-3 or TRBV12-4 with TRBJ2-3; no definite D call. This CDR3 is built from 13 residues. DNA of the CDR3: TGTGCCAGTAGGTTGCCAAGCACAGATACGCAGGATTTT. It is translated as CASRLPSTDTQDF.

The chain carries TRBV20-1 and TRBJ2-1; no clear D. Germline CDR1 DFQATT, CDR2 SNEGSKA (reference sequence). Trimming took off 3 bases at V and 1 base at J, with 10 bases between the two ends. The CDR3 has 14 amino acids. This chain's CDR3 is CSASLWVSYNEQFF. CDR3 sequence (DNA): TGCAGTGCTAGCCTATGGGTTTCCTACAATGAGCAGTTCTTC.

This clonotype was counted only a few times. The J gene is TRBJ1-1, the V gene TRBV9; D ambiguous. The CDR3 contains 14 residues. The ends were cut back, 3 bases at V and 3 bases at J, with 12 bases in the middle. CDR1 and CDR2 (germline): SGDLS, YYNGEE. Written as DNA, the CDR3 is TGTGCCAGCAGCGGGCCCGGTCCGGACACTGAAGCTTTCTTT. Translating it yields CASSGPGPDTEAFF.

This clonotype was detected only a few times. The chain has TRBV29-1 and TRBJ2-2, with 7 bases that match TRBD1. CDR3 length equals 11 residues. Germline trimming cut 7 bases from V and 7 bases from J; bases unmatched to any gene: 3. Germline V CDR1 and CDR2: SQVTM, ANQGSEA. The CDR3 spells CSADRVGELFF. The DNA for the CDR3 is TGCAGCGCCGACAGGGTCGGGGAGCTGTTTTTT.

The chain couples TRBV27 to TRBJ2-3, with D possibly called TRBD1 or TRBD2 (5 bases each). Per the germline V gene, CDR1 is MNHEY and CDR2 is SMNVEV (reference sequence). The CDR3 contains 17 residues. V gave up 1 base and J gave up 0 bases, with 14 bases separating them. The CDR3 spells CASSLYVGATSTDTQYF. The CDR3 DNA follows: TGTGCCAGCAGTTTATATGTCGGGGCGACTAGCACAGATACGCAGTATTTT.

The chain combines TRBV27 with TRBJ2-3; 10 nucleotides line up with TRBD2. J was trimmed by 2 bases and V by 6 bases; bases with no gene match: 14. The CDR3 is 18 amino acids. Germline V lookup: CDR1 MNHEY, CDR2 SMNVEV (reference sequence). The CDR3 loop is CASSTTESSGGDTDTQYF. CDR3 nucleotide sequence: TGTGCCAGCAGCACAACGGAATCAAGCGGGGGGGACACAGATACGCAGTATTTT.

V is TRBV6-5 and J is TRBJ1-1; D is unresolved. Per the germline V gene, CDR1 is MNHEY and CDR2 is SVGAGI. This CDR3 is 14 amino acids long. Trimming removed 2 bases from V and 1 base from J, with 8 bases in between. CDR3 sequence (DNA): TGTGCCAGCAGTTACGGCCAGCAGAACACTGAAGCTTTCTTT. Its translation: CASSYGQQNTEAFF.

This clonotype was counted between two and nine times. The chain is built from TRBV20-1 and TRBJ2-1; no firm D call. The CDR3 extends over 10 amino acids. Germline loops: CDR1 DFQATT, CDR2 SNEGSKA (reference sequence). V lost 4 bases to trimming and J lost 7 bases, with 5 bases between them. This chain's CDR3 is CSAMGNEQFF. In DNA, the CDR3 is TGCAGTGCTATGGGGAATGAGCAGTTCTTC.

Only a few counts were recorded for this clonotype. This rearrangement joins TRBV7-6 to TRBJ2-3, with 10 positions matching TRBD2. The CDR3 spans 15 residues. The V and J ends lost 2 bases and 4 bases, in that order; junction bases with no gene match: 3. Germline V gene data show CDR1 as SGHVS and CDR2 as FNYEAQ. CDR3 coding DNA: TGTGCCAGCAGCTTAAGCGGGAGGGTCGCAGATACGCAGTATTTT. Its protein is CASSLSGRVADTQYF.

The gene calls are TRBV12-3 or TRBV12-4 and TRBJ2-7; D may be TRBD2 (5 bases). V dropped 2 bases and J dropped 0 bases, with 20 bases sitting between them. The CDR3 is made up of 18 amino acids. The CDR3 DNA sequence: TGTGCCAGCAGTTTAAGATTCTCGGTACCGGGAAACTCCTACGAGCAGTACTTC. It is translated as CASSLRFSVPGNSYEQYF.

This clonotype occurred a few times. The chain couples TRBV15 to TRBJ2-5; D ambiguous. This CDR3 has 13 amino acids. Germline loops: CDR1 LNHNV, CDR2 YYDKDF (reference sequence). V was pared by 5 bases and J by 4 bases, with 11 bases between. Here the CDR3 reads CATSGMWVETQYF. As DNA, the CDR3 is TGTGCCACCAGCGGGATGTGGGTAGAGACCCAGTACTTC.

V and J are TRBV29-1 and TRBJ2-1; D remains unclear. V was trimmed by 4 bases and J by 4 bases, leaving 8 bases between them. The length of the CDR3 is 12 residues. Per the germline V gene, CDR1 is SQVTM and CDR2 is ANQGSEA. CDR3 sequence reads: CSVVDVYNEQFF. The CDR3 nucleotides read TGCAGCGTTGTCGACGTTTACAATGAGCAGTTCTTC.

Many counts were recorded for this clonotype. The chain combines TRBV14 with TRBJ2-7; tentative D call: TRBD2 (6 bases). The V and J ends lost 1 base and 6 bases respectively, with 10 bases between them. CDR1 is SGHDN, CDR2 FVKESK, per germline. There are 13 residues in the CDR3. This CDR3 reads CASSQVGGTEQYF. CDR3 DNA: TGTGCCAGCAGCCAAGTTGGCGGGACCGAGCAGTACTTC.

This clonotype has at least ten counts. The V call is TRBV12-3 or TRBV12-4, the J call TRBJ1-2; the D is unclear. This CDR3 spans 16 amino acids. The V end was cut by 2 bases, the J end by 0 bases, with 13 bases between. DNA of the CDR3: TGTGCCAGCAGTTTAATCGTTTCGACATCTAACTATGGCTACACCTTC. Its translation is CASSLIVSTSNYGYTF.